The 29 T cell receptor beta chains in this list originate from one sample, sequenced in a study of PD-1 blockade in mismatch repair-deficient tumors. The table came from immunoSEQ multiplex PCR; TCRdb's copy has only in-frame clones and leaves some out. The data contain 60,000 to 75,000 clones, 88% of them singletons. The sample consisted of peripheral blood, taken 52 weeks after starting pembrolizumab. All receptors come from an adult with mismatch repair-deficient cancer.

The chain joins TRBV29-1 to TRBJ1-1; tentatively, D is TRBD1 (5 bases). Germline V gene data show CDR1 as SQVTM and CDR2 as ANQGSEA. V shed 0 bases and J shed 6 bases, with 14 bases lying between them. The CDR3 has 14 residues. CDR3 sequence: CSVEDTPRAPEAFF. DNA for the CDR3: TGCAGCGTTGAAGACACCCCCAGGGCTCCTGAAGCTTTCTTT.

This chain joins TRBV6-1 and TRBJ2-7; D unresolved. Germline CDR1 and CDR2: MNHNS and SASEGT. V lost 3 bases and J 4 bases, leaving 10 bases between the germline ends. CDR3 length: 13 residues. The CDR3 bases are TGTGCCAGCAGTGACTACCTCTCTTACGAGCAGTACTTC. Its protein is CASSDYLSYEQYF.

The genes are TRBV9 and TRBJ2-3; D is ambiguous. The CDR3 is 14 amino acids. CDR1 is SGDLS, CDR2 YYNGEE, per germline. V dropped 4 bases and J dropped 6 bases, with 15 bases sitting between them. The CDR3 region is CASSPSGLLDTQYF. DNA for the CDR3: TGTGCCAGCAGCCCCAGTGGTTTGTTGGATACGCAGTATTTT.

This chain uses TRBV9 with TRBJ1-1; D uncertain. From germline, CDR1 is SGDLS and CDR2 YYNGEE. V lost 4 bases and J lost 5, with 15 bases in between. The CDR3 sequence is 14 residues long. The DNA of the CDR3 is TGTGCCAGCAGCCCAGACGCCCTCTTAACTGAAGCTTTCTTT. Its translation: CASSPDALLTEAFF. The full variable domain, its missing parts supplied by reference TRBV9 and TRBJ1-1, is DSGVTQTPKHLITATGQRVTLRCSPRSGDLSVYWYQQSLDQGLQFLIQYYNGEERAKGNILERFSAQQFPDLHSELNLSSLELGDSALYFCASSPDALLTEAFFGQGTRLTVV.

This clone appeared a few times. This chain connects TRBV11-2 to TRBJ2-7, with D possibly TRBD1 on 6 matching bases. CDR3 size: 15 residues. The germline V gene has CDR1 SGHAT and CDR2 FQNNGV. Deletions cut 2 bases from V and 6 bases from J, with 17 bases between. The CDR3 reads CASSLRDRTDREQYF. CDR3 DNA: TGTGCCAGCAGCTTAAGGGATCGGACAGATCGCGAGCAGTACTTC. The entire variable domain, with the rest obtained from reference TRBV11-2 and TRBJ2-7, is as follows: EAGVAQSPRYKIIEKRQSVAFWCNPISGHATLYWYQQILGQGPKLLIQFQNNGVVDDSQLPKDRFSAERLKGVDSTLKIQPAKLEDSAVYLCASSLRDRTDREQYFGPGTRLTVT.

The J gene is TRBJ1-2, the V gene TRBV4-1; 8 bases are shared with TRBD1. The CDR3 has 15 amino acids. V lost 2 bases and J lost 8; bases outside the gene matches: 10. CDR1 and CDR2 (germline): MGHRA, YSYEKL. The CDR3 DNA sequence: TGCGCCAGCAGCCAAACTCTCCGGGACAGGATCGGCTACACCTTC. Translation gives CASSQTLRDRIGYTF.

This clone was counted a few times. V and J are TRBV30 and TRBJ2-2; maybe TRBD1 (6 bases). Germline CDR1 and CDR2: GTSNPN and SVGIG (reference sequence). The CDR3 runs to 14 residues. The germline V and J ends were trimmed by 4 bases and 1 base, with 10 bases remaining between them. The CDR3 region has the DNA TGTGCCTGGAAGATACAGGGGAACACCGGGGAGCTGTTTTTT. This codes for CAWKIQGNTGELFF.

CDR3 sequence (DNA): TGTGCCAGCAGCCCGAGCGGGACAAACACCGGGGAGCTGTTTTTT. Protein: CASSPSGTNTGELFF. The chain uses TRBV7-9 and TRBJ2-2; D might be TRBD2 (7 bases). Germline V gives CDR1 SEHNR, CDR2 FQNEAQ (reference sequence). This CDR3 has 15 residues. The germline V and J ends were trimmed by 5 bases and 2 bases, with 12 bases remaining between them.

The CDR3 here is CASSQGRASYEQYF. The DNA of the CDR3 is TGCGCCAGCAGCCAAGGCAGGGCTTCCTACGAGCAGTACTTC. The V and J genes are TRBV4-3 and TRBJ2-7; TRBD1 might be the D (5 bases). CDR1 and CDR2 (germline): LGHNA, YSLEER. This CDR3 region has 14 residues. The germline V and J ends were trimmed by 1 base and 1 base, with 8 bases remaining between them.

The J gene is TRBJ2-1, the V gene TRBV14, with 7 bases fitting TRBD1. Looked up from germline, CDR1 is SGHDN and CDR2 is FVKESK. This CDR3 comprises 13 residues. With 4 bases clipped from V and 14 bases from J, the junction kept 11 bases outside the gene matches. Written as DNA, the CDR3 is TGTGCCAGCAGCCTCATGAGGGGGCAGGGGGAGTTCTTC. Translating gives CASSLMRGQGEFF. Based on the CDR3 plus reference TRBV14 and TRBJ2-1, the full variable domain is EAGVTQFPSHSVIEKGQTVTLRCDPISGHDNLYWYRRVMGKEIKFLLHFVKESKQDESGMPNNRFLAERTGGTYSTLKVQPAELEDSGVYFCASSLMRGQGEFFGPGTRLTVL.

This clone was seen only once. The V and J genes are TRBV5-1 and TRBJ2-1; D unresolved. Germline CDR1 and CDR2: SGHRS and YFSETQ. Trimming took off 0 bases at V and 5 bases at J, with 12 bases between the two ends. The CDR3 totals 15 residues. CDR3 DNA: TGCGCCAGCAGCTTGGCCGGGTATCGGAACAATGAGCAGTTCTTC. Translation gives CASSLAGYRNNEQFF.

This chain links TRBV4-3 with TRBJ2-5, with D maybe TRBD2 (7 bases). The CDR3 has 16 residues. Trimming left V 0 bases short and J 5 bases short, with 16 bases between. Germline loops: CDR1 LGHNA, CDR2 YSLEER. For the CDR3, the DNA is TGCGCCAGCAGCCAAGATTGGGGGGGCGTGGGGGAGACCCAGTACTTC. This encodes CASSQDWGGVGETQYF.

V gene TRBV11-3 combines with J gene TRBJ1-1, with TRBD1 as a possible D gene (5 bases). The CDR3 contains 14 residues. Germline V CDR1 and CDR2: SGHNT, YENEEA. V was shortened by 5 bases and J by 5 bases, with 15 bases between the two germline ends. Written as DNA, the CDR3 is TGTGCCAGCAGCGACCGGGACGGGAGGACTGAAGCTTTCTTT. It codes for CASSDRDGRTEAFF. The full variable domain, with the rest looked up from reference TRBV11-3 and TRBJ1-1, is EAGVVQSPRYKIIEKKQPVAFWCNPISGHNTLYWYLQNLGQGPELLIRYENEEAVDDSQLPKDRFSAERLKGVDSTLKIQPAELGDSAVYLCASSDRDGRTEAFFGQGTRLTVV.

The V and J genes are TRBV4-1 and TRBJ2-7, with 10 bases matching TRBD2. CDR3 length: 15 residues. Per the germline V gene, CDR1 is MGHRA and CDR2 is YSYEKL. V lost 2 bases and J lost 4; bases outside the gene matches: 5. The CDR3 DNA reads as TGCGCCAGCAGCCAAACTAGCGGGGCAGATTACGAGCAGTACTTC. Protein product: CASSQTSGADYEQYF.

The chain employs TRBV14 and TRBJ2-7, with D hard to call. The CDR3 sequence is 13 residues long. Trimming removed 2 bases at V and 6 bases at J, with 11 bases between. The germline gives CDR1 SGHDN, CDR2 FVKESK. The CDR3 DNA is TGTGCCAGCAGCCAACTGTCGCAACGCGAGCAGTACTTC. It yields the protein CASSQLSQREQYF.

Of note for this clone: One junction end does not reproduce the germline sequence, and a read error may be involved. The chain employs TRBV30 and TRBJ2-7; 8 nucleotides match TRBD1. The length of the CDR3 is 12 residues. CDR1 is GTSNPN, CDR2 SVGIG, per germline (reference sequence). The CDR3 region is CAWNQGGQAYIF. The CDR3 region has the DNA TGTGCCTGGAACCAAGGGGGACAGGCCTATATCTTC.

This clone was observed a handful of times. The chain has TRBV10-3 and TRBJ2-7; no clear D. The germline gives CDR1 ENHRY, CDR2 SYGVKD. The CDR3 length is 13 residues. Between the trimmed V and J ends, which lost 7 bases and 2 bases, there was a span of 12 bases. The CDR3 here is CAITSGTTYEQYF. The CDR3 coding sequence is TGTGCCATCACCTCAGGCACTACCTACGAGCAGTACTTC.

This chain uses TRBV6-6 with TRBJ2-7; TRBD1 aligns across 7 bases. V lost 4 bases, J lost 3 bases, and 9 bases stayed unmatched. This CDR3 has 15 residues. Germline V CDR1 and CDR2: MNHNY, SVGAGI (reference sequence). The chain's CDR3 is CASSWDSATLYEQYF. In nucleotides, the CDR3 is TGTGCCAGCAGTTGGGACAGCGCGACGCTCTACGAGCAGTACTTC.

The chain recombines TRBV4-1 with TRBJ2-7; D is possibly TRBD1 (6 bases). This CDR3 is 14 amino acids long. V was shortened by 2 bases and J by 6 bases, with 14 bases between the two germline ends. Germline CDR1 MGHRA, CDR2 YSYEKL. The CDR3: CASSQTSAGVEQYF. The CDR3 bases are TGCGCCAGCAGCCAAACCTCGGCAGGGGTCGAGCAGTACTTC.

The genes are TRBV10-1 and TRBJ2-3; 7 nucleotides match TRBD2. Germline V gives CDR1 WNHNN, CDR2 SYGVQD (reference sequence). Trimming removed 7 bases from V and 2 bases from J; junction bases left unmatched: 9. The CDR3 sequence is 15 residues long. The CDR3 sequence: CASTKAGPSTDTQYF. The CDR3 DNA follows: TGCGCCAGCACCAAAGCGGGGCCGTCCACAGATACGCAGTATTTT.

DNA of the CDR3: TGCGCCAGCAGCCCTGGGACAGCCACAGATACGCAGTATTTT. Translation gives CASSPGTATDTQYF. The genes are TRBV5-1 and TRBJ2-3; 7 positions agree with TRBD1. The CDR3 sequence is 14 residues long. Germline V CDR1 and CDR2: SGHRS, YFSETQ. V gave up 4 bases and J gave up 2 bases; unmatched junction bases: 4.

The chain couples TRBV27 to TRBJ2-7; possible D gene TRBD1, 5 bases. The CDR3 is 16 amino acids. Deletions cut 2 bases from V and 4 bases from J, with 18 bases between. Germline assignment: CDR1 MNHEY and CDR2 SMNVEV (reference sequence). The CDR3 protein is CASSLRGRDPRYEQYF. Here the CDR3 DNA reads TGTGCCAGCAGTTTAAGGGGCAGGGATCCTAGGTACGAGCAGTACTTC.

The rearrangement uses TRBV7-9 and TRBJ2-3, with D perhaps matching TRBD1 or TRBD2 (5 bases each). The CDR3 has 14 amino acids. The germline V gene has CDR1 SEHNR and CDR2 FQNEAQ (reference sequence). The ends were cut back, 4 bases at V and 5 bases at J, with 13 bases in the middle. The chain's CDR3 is CASSSGPAGDTQYF. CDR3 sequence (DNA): TGTGCCAGCAGCTCGGGGCCGGCCGGAGATACGCAGTATTTT.

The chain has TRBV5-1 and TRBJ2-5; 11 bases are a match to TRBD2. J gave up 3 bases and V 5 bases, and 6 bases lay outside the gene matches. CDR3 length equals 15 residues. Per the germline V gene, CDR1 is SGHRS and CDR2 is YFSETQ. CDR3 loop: CASRRGTSGKETQYF. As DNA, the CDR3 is TGCGCCAGCAGGCGCGGGACTAGCGGCAAAGAGACCCAGTACTTC.

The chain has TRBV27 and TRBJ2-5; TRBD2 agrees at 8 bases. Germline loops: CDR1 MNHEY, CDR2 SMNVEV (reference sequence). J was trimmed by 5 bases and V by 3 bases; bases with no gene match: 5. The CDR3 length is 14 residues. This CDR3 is CASSLASGYETQYF. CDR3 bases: TGTGCCAGCAGTTTGGCTAGCGGGTACGAGACCCAGTACTTC.

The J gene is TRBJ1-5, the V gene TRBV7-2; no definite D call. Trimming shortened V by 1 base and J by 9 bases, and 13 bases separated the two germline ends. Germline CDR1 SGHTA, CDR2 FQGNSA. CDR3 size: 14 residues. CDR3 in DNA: TGTGCCAGCAGCTTAGGAGCCTCGATCACGCCCCAGCATTTT. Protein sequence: CASSLGASITPQHF.

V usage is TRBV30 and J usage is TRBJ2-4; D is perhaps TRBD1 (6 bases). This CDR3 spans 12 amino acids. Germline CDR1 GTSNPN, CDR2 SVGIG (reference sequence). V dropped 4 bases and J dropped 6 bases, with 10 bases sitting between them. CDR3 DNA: TGTGCCTGGACAGGGGCGGCAAACATTCAGTACTTC. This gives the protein CAWTGAANIQYF.

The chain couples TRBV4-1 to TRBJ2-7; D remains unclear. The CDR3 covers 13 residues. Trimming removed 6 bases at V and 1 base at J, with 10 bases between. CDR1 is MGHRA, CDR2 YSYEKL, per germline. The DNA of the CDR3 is TGCGCCAGCAGTCGACTCCTATCCTACGAGCAGTACTTC. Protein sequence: CASSRLLSYEQYF.

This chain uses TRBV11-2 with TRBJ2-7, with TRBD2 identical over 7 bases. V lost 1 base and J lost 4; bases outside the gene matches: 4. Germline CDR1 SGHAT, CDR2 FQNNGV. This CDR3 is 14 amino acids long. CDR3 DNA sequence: TGTGCCAGCAGCTTAGGCGGCGGGAGTTACGAGCAGTACTTC. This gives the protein CASSLGGGSYEQYF.